Following are 2 T cell receptor beta chains from one sample sequenced in a study of cytomegalovirus exposure and HLA in healthy donors. With 60 Vbeta and 13 Jbeta primers, the PCR was carried out. Produced via immunoSEQ multiplex PCR; TCRdb's table is partial and in-frame only. The table records 150,000 or so clones, around 80% of them present only once. Sequenced material: PBMCs. The receptors originated from a woman in her thirties or forties in good health and CMV-seronegative.

The chain carries TRBV28 and TRBJ2-5; 7 bases fit TRBD2. CDR1 is MDHEN and CDR2 is SYDVKM in the germline V gene. The CDR3 has 12 amino acids. Trimming took 1 base from V and 9 from J; bases not matched to a gene: 2. The CDR3 DNA follows: TGTGCCAGCAGTTTATCCCGGGAGGCCCAGTACTTC. It specifies CASSLSREAQYF.

This clone was counted once. V is TRBV10-3 and J is TRBJ1-2; D is perhaps TRBD1 (5 bases). The CDR3 extends over 13 amino acids. The ends were cut back, 4 bases at V and 7 bases at J, with 13 bases in the middle. The germline V gene has CDR1 ENHRY and CDR2 SYGVKD. The CDR3 DNA reads as TGTGCCATCAGTGTCGGGCAGGGTGGTGGCTACACCTTC. It is translated as CAISVGQGGGYTF.